The 10 T cell receptor beta chains presented below share a single source sample, sequenced in a study of cytomegalovirus exposure and HLA in healthy donors. PCR was performed using 60 Vbeta and 13 Jbeta primers. Assay: immunoSEQ multiplex PCR; the TCRdb copy retains only in-frame clones and omits some. The sample shows approximately 110,000 clones, roughly 82% of them seen only once. The sequencing input was PBMCs. These receptors were collected from a human donor in good health.

V gene TRBV7-2 combines with J gene TRBJ2-3, with TRBD2 matching 10 bases. This CDR3 spans 16 amino acids. With V trimmed by 5 bases and J by 6 bases, 11 bases remained unmatched. CDR1 and CDR2 from the germline V gene are SGHTA and FQGNSA. The CDR3, as DNA: TGTGCCAGCAGCGCCCGACTAGCGGGTAACAGGGATACGCAGTATTTT. This gives the protein CASSARLAGNRDTQYF.

There are a few counts of this clone. The rearrangement links TRBV28 to TRBJ2-1; possibly TRBD2 for D (5 bases). Trimming shortened V by 5 bases and J by 4 bases, and 15 bases separated the two germline ends. The germline V gene has CDR1 MDHEN and CDR2 SYDVKM. This CDR3 has 15 residues. The CDR3 sequence is CASSPLRESYNEQFF. DNA for the CDR3: TGTGCCAGCAGTCCCTTGAGGGAGAGTTACAATGAGCAGTTCTTC.

The genes are TRBV5-1 and TRBJ2-7, with 7 bases matching TRBD1. CDR1 is SGHRS, CDR2 YFSETQ, per germline. After removal of 4 bases from V and 9 bases from J, the junction contained 7 bases not matched to a gene. The CDR3 sequence is 12 residues long. The CDR3 nucleotides are TGCGCCAGCAGCCCCGGACAGGCTCCGCAGTACTTC. It encodes CASSPGQAPQYF.

V is TRBV11-2 and J is TRBJ2-1; possibly TRBD1 for D (6 bases). Germline-derived CDR1 and CDR2 are SGHAT and FQNNGV. CDR3 length: 15 residues. V was cut by 3 bases and J by 5 bases, with 14 bases left in between. The CDR3 spells CASSFTGIQHNEQFF. The DNA for the CDR3 is TGTGCCAGCAGCTTTACAGGGATCCAGCACAATGAGCAGTTCTTC.

The chain uses TRBV5-1 and TRBJ2-1; weak D call: TRBD2 (5 bases). Germline CDR1 SGHRS, CDR2 YFSETQ. The CDR3 is 12 residues long. Trimming removed 4 bases from V and 14 bases from J, with 16 bases in between. The CDR3 coding sequence is TGCGCCAGCAGCCAAAAGGACTCAGGCGAGTTCTTC. Protein sequence: CASSQKDSGEFF.

This chain uses TRBV7-9 with TRBJ2-7, with 7 positions matching TRBD2. The J segment lost 0 bases and the V segment lost 5 bases, leaving 7 bases of the junction unmatched. Germline assignment: CDR1 SEHNR and CDR2 FQNEAQ (reference sequence). This CDR3 is built from 15 residues. CDR3 DNA sequence: TGTGCCAGCAGCCTGAGCGGGGCCAGCTCCTACGAGCAGTACTTC. It is translated as CASSLSGASSYEQYF.

This chain links TRBV19 with TRBJ2-1, with 13 bases matching TRBD2. The trim removed 3 bases at V and 8 bases at J, leaving 10 bases unmatched. The CDR3 has 17 residues. The germline V gene encodes CDR1 LNHDA and CDR2 SQIVND (reference sequence). Here the CDR3 reads CASSIRPLAGGPDEQFF. The DNA of the CDR3 is TGTGCCAGTAGTATCCGGCCACTAGCGGGAGGGCCAGATGAGCAGTTCTTC.

The chain has TRBV27 and TRBJ2-7, with 7 bases that match TRBD2. V was clipped by 5 bases and J by 0 bases; unmatched bases: 4. Germline CDR1 MNHEY, CDR2 SMNVEV (reference sequence). CDR3 length: 14 amino acids. This chain's CDR3 is CASSRSGVSYEQYF. The CDR3 DNA sequence: TGTGCCAGCAGTAGGAGCGGGGTCTCCTACGAGCAGTACTTC.

Only a few counts were recorded for this clone. The chain employs TRBV5-4 and TRBJ2-3; 7 bases are shared with TRBD2. This CDR3 has 13 residues. Germline lookup yields CDR1 SGHNT and CDR2 YYREEE (reference sequence). Trimming cost V 0 bases and J 6 bases; bases outside gene matches: 1. CDR3 nucleotides: TGTGCCAGCAGCTTGGGGGAGGGGGATACGCAGTATTTT. Its protein product is CASSLGEGDTQYF.

This clone was seen once. The chain recombines TRBV7-6 with TRBJ1-5; D not certain. Germline CDR1 SGHVS, CDR2 FNYEAQ. Trimming left V 2 bases short and J 6 bases short, with 8 bases between. This CDR3 contains 13 residues. CDR3 DNA: TGTGCCAGCAGCTTAAGCGTTCGTCAGCCCCAGCATTTT. Translated, it gives CASSLSVRQPQHF.